The clone carrying this TCR beta chain was seen more than once but under ten times. From the RACE reads, TCRdb called clonotypes with MiXCR, one entry per CDR3 protein. The data show just over 350,000 distinct CDR3 sequences, roughly 6.3% seen once. As to time point: patch test 2, 6 weeks after DPC sensitization. Treatment defined: therapeutic diphenylcyclopropenone sensitization with weekly scalp DPC. This entry comes from a study of human T cells and chemical hapten exposure. The CDR3 extends over 13 amino acids. CDR1 is LNHDA and CDR2 is SQIVND in the germline V gene (reference sequence). V shed 7 bases, J shed 7 bases, and the junction held 6 bases outside the gene matches.

The genes are TRBV19 and TRBJ1-3, with 8 bases identical to TRBD1. The source was whole blood, collected in connection with sensitization to the hapten diphenylcyclopropenone (DPC). This sequence originates from a woman aged 18-35 years with alopecia areata. Some clones in this sample may be carry-over from other donors' samples. The CDR3 DNA sequence: TGTGCCAGTATGCAGGGGGCGCGGAACACCATATATTTT. Encoded protein: CASMQGARNTIYF.